The 10 T cell receptor beta chains in this list originate from one sample, sequenced in a study of CD8 T cells in Susac syndrome. RNA in amounts of roughly 0.5 to 1 ug was reverse transcribed with random hexamers. TCRdb reprocessed the immunoSEQ multiplex PCR reads with MiXCR, giving one entry per CDR3 protein. The sample consists of around 130,000 distinct CDR3 sequences, roughly 94% of them appearing once. Sequencing was done on a sample of CD4+ T cells from PBMCs. These receptors all come from a human donor in good health.

The chain combines TRBV5-6 with TRBJ1-2, with D maybe TRBD1 (5 bases). This CDR3 comprises 11 residues. V lost 1 base and J 11 bases, leaving 9 bases between the germline ends. CDR1 is SGHDT, CDR2 YYEEEE, per germline. CDR3 sequence (DNA): TGTGCCAGCAGCTTGTATGGGGCGTACACCTTC. This gives the protein CASSLYGAYTF.

This CDR3 reads CASSFSDQPQHF. The DNA for the CDR3 is TGTGCCAGCAGTTTCAGCGATCAGCCCCAGCATTTT. This rearrangement joins TRBV12-3 or TRBV12-4 to TRBJ1-5; D not resolved. The CDR3 sequence is 12 residues long. The V end lost 3 bases, the J end lost 5 bases, and 5 bases lay between the germline ends.

The gene calls are TRBV24-1 and TRBJ1-1; D is perhaps TRBD1 (5 bases). CDR1 and CDR2 (germline): KGHDR, SFDVKD. CDR3 size: 14 residues. The V end lost 9 bases, the J end lost 8 bases, and 21 bases lay between the germline ends. The CDR3 spells CATGFLTGFREAFF. In DNA form, the CDR3 reads TGTGCCACCGGCTTCCTAACAGGTTTCCGGGAAGCTTTCTTT.

This chain links TRBV30 with TRBJ2-5; D is perhaps TRBD1 (6 bases). The germline V and J ends were trimmed by 2 bases and 5 bases, with 15 bases remaining between them. CDR3 length equals 14 residues. CDR1 GTSNPN and CDR2 SVGIG come from the germline V gene (reference sequence). In DNA form, the CDR3 reads TGTGCCTGGAGTCGGGACACCCCCGCGGAGACCCAGTACTTC. Residues: CAWSRDTPAETQYF.

The chain employs TRBV19 and TRBJ2-3; D possibly corresponds to TRBD2 (6 bases). Germline V CDR1 and CDR2: LNHDA, SQIVND (reference sequence). Trimming took off 5 bases at V and 2 bases at J, with 17 bases between the two ends. This CDR3 contains 16 residues. The CDR3 loop is CASSRQGGIHTDTQYF. Written as DNA, the CDR3 is TGTGCCAGTAGTCGTCAGGGAGGCATCCACACAGATACGCAGTATTTT.

The chain combines TRBV13 with TRBJ2-1; no definite D call. The germline V and J ends were trimmed by 8 bases and 4 bases, with 18 bases remaining between them. The CDR3 consists of 15 residues. From germline, CDR1 is PRHDT and CDR2 FYEKMQ (reference sequence). CDR3 coding DNA: TGTGCCAGCCGTCAAGGTGGGGTGGGGTACAATGAGCAGTTCTTC. Translating gives CASRQGGVGYNEQFF.

The rearrangement uses TRBV2 and TRBJ2-7; D is unclear. The V gene's germline CDR1 is SNHLY and CDR2 FYNNEI. The CDR3 contains 12 residues. V shed 6 bases and J shed 5 bases, with 11 bases lying between them. CDR3 in DNA: TGTGCCAGCAGAAAAAGCCGGGACGAGCAGTACTTC. Its translation is CASRKSRDEQYF.

This chain links TRBV5-6 with TRBJ2-2; D is uncertain. The CDR3 extends over 14 amino acids. Germline CDR1 reads SGHDT; CDR2 reads YYEEEE. V dropped 3 bases and J dropped 10 bases, with 16 bases sitting between them. The CDR3 sequence is CASSSIMAGAELFF. CDR3 bases: TGTGCCAGCAGCTCGATAATGGCAGGCGCGGAGCTGTTTTTT.

The V call is TRBV11-2, the J call TRBJ2-3, with 9 bases matching TRBD2. V gave up 2 bases and J gave up 4 bases; unmatched junction bases: 10. The CDR3 is made up of 17 amino acids. CDR1 and CDR2 (germline): SGHAT, FQNNGV. CDR3 sequence (DNA): TGTGCCAGCAGCTTAACCACTAGCGGGTCTTTCGCAGATACGCAGTATTTT. It is translated as CASSLTTSGSFADTQYF.

The gene calls are TRBV19 and TRBJ1-2, with a tentative D call TRBD1 (5 bases). The CDR3 is 13 residues long. V was clipped by 4 bases and J by 6 bases, with 12 bases between them. The germline CDR1 and CDR2 sequences are LNHDA and SQIVND (reference sequence). The CDR3 nucleotides read TGTGCCAGTAGTAAGCAGGGAAGCAATGGCTACACCTTC. This gives the protein CASSKQGSNGYTF.